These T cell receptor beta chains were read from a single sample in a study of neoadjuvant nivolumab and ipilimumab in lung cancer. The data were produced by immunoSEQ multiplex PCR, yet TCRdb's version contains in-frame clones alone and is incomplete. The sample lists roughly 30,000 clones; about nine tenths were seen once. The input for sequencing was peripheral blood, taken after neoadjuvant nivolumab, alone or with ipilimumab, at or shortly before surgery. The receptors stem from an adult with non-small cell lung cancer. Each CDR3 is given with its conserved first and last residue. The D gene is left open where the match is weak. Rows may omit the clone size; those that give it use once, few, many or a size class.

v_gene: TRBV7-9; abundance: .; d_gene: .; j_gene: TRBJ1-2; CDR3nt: TGTGCCAGCAGCCCCGCTCGGTCCGTTAGGGGGAGTGGCTATGGCTACACCTTC; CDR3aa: CASSPARSVRGSGYGYTF
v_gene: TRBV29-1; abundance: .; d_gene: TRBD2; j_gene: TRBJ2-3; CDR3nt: TGCAGCGTGGGGCCTAGCGGGGGAGGAGATACGCAGTATTTT; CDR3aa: CSVGPSGGGDTQYF
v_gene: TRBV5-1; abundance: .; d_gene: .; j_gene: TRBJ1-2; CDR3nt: TGCGCCAGCAGCCCGGGATATACCTATGGCTACACCTTC; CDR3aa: CASSPGYTYGYTF
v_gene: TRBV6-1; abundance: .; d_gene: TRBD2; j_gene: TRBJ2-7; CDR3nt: TGTGCCAGCAGTGTGACGGAGCGGGGGGAGCAGTACTTC; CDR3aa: CASSVTERGEQYF
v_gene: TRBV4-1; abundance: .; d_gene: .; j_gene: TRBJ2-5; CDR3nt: TGCGCCAGCAGCCTTTTCCCGGGGCAAGAGACCCAGTACTTC; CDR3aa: CASSLFPGQETQYF
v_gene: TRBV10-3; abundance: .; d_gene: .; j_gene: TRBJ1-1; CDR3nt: TGTGCCATCAGTGAATGGGAGGACACTGAAGCTTTCTTT; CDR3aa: CAISEWEDTEAFF
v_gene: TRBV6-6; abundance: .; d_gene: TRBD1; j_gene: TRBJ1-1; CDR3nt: TGTGCCAGCATCACGATCAGGGGGGGCACTGAAGCTTTCTTT; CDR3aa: CASITIRGGTEAFF
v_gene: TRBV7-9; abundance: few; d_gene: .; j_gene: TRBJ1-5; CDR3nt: TGTGCCAGCAGTTGGGACGGAAATCAGCCCCAGCATTTT; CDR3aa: CASSWDGNQPQHF
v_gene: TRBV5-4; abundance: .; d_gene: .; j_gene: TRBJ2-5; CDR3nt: TGTGCCAGCAGCAGAGACGGAGAGACCCAGTACTTC; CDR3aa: CASSRDGETQYF
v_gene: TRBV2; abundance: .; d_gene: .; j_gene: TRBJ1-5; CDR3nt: TGTGCCAGCAGGACTAGGGGTTTGGTGCGTAGTAGCAATCAGCCCCAGCATTTT; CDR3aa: CASRTRGLVRSSNQPQHF
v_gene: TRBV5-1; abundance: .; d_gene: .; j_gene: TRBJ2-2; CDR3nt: TGCGCCAGCAGCTTGGCTACAGCGAACACCGGGGAGCTGTTTTTT; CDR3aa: CASSLATANTGELFF
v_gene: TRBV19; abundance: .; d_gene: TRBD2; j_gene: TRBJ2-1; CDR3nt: TGTGCCAGTAGTACGAGATCCGGGACTAGCGGGGGCAATGAGCAGTTCTTC; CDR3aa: CASSTRSGTSGGNEQFF
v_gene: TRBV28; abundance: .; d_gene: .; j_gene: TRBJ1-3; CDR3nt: TGTGCCAGCAGGGTGGGTGTTGGGGGGCGCGCGGGAAACACCATATATTTT; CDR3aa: CASRVGVGGRAGNTIYF
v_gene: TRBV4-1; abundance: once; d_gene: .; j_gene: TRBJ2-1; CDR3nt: TGCGCCAGCAGCCGACAGGTCGAGGATGAGCAGTTCTTC; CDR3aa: CASSRQVEDEQFF
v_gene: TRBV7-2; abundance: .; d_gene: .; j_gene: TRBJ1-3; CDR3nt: TGTGCCAGCAGCTTAGACGGCGGAAACACCATATATTTT; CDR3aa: CASSLDGGNTIYF
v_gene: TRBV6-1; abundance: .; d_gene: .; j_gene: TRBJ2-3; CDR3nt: TGTGCCAGCACCTCGGCAGATACGCAGTATTTT; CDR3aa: CASTSADTQYF
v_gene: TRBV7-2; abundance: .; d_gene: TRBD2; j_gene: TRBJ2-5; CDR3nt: TGTGCCAGCAGCCCCGGGGGGGGCCGAGAGACCCAGTACTTC; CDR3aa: CASSPGGGRETQYF
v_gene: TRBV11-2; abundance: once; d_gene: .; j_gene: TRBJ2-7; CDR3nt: TGTGCCAGCAGCTTAGGTGTTCGGTCTAACGAGCAGTACTTC; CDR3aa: CASSLGVRSNEQYF
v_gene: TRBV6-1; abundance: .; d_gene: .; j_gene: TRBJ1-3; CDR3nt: TGTGCCAGCATTGGACTCTCTGGAAACACCATATATTTT; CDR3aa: CASIGLSGNTIYF
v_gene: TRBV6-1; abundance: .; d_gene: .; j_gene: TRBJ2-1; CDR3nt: TGTGCCGCGGCGACTGGGACTACAGGGGGAAATGAGCAGTTCTTC; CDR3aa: CAAATGTTGGNEQFF
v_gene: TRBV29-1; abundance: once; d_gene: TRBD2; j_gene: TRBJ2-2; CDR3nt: TGCAGCGTTGCAGTGACTAGCCCCGGGGAGCTGTTTTTT; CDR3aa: CSVAVTSPGELFF
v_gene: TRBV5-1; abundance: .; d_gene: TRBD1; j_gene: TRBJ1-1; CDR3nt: TGCGCCAGCAGCTCAGACAGGGGGAACACTGAAGCTTTCTTT; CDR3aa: CASSSDRGNTEAFF
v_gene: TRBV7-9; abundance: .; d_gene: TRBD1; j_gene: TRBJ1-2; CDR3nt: TGTGCCAGCAGACATTCAGGGGGCTTGTCCTATGGCTACACCTTC; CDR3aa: CASRHSGGLSYGYTF
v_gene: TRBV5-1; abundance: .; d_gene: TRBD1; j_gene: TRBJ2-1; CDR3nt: TGCGCCAGCAGCCCGGGACAGCACAATGAGCAGTTCTTC; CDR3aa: CASSPGQHNEQFF
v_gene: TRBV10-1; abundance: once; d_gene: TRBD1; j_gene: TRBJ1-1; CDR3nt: TGCGCCAGCAGTGAGGCGACGACAGGGCGATTCTCTGAAGCTTTCTTT; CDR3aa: CASSEATTGRFSEAFF
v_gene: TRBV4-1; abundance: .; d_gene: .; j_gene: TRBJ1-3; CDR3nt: TGCGCCAGCAGCCAAGATGGTAACACCATATATTTT; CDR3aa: CASSQDGNTIYF
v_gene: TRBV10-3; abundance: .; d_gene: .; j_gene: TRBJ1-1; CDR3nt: TGTGCCATCAGTGAAGGAGGGGGCACTGAAGCTTTCTTT; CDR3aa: CAISEGGGTEAFF
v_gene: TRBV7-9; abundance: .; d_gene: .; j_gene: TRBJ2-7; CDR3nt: TGTGCCAGCAGCCATGAATCCGGACAGCAGTACTTC; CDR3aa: CASSHESGQQYF
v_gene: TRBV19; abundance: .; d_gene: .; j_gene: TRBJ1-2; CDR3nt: TGTGCCAGTAGTGCCAACAGGGACTACTATGGCTACACCTTC; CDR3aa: CASSANRDYYGYTF
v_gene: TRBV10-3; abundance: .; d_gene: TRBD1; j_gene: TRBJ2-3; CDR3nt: TGTGCCATCAGCCGGGACAGGGGAACAGATACGCAGTATTTT; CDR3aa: CAISRDRGTDTQYF
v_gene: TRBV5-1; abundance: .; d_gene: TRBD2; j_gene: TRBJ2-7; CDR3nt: TGCGCCAGCAGCCCGGGACTAGTTGTCTACGAGCAGTACTTC; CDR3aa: CASSPGLVVYEQYF
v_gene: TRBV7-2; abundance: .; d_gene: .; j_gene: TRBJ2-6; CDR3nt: TGTGCCAGCAGCTTCTACAGCTCTGGGGCCAACGTCCTGACTTTC; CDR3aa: CASSFYSSGANVLTF
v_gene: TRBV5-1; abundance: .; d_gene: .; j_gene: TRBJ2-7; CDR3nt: TGCGCCAGCAGCTTGGACCGAGACTACGAGCAGTACTTC; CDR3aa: CASSLDRDYEQYF
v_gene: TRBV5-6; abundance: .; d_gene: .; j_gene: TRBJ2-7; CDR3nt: TGTGCCAGCAGCTTAGAAGGGGGCTACGAGCAGTACTTC; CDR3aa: CASSLEGGYEQYF
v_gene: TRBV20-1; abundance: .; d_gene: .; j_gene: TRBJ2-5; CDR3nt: TGCAGTGCAGGGGTCCAAGAGACCCAGTACTTC; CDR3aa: CSAGVQETQYF